This entry is about one TCR beta chain. This table comes from immunoSEQ multiplex PCR, and its TCRdb copy is limited to in-frame clones, with some not included. Here the sample spans 90,000 to 150,000 clones, 77% being singletons. The data were obtained in a study of blood T cell repertoires in COVID-19. Per germline, CDR1 SGHRS and CDR2 YFSETQ. This CDR3 region has 16 residues. With 4 bases clipped from V and 2 bases from J, the junction kept 12 bases outside the gene matches. The chain carries TRBV5-1 and TRBJ2-7; 7 bases agree with TRBD2. This sequence originates from a human donor in a cohort sampled during active COVID-19. Sequencing input: peripheral blood. The CDR3 region is CASSASSGPVTYEQYF. CDR3 DNA: TGCGCCAGCAGCGCTTCTAGCGGCCCCGTAACCTACGAGCAGTACTTC.